The 30 T cell receptor beta chains given below trace back to one sample, sequenced in a study of control samples from healthy donors and cancer patients. Profiling relied on immunoSEQ multiplex PCR, and the TCRdb table lists in-frame clones only, not all of them. The sample has about 140,000 clones, roughly 94% seen once. Input material: blood. These receptors were obtained from a middle-aged man in good health.

This chain links TRBV4-1 with TRBJ2-7, with 8 positions matching TRBD1. This CDR3 contains 15 residues. From germline, CDR1 is MGHRA and CDR2 YSYEKL. J gave up 6 bases and V 0 bases, and 7 bases lay outside the gene matches. CDR3 loop: CASSQEGRGRGEQYF. CDR3 sequence (DNA): TGCGCCAGCAGCCAAGAGGGCAGGGGGCGAGGCGAGCAGTACTTC.

J is TRBJ2-2 and V is TRBV6-5; 10 bases match TRBD1. Looked up from germline, CDR1 is MNHEY and CDR2 is SVGAGI. The CDR3 contains 15 residues. V shed 6 bases, J shed 5 bases, and the junction held 6 bases outside the gene matches. For the CDR3, the DNA is TGTGCCAGCAGCCCCGGGACAGGGGAAACCGGGGAGCTGTTTTTT. This translates into CASSPGTGETGELFF.

The V call is TRBV5-1, the J call TRBJ2-3; the D gene is possibly TRBD2 (6 bases). The CDR3 runs 14 residues. The V end was cut by 6 bases, the J end by 0 bases, with 11 bases between. Germline V gene sequence: CDR1 SGHRS, CDR2 YFSETQ. The CDR3 DNA sequence: TGCGCCAGCAACCCTCTAGCGAGCACAGATACGCAGTATTTT. Protein: CASNPLASTDTQYF.

The chain carries TRBV9 and TRBJ2-1; D is possibly TRBD2 (5 bases). CDR1 and CDR2 (germline): SGDLS, YYNGEE. The CDR3 spans 14 residues. Trimming shortened V by 0 bases and J by 8 bases, and 12 bases separated the two germline ends. The CDR3 protein is CASSVGEGIDEQFF. The CDR3 DNA reads TGTGCCAGCAGCGTAGGTGAGGGAATTGATGAGCAGTTCTTC.

V usage is TRBV6-4 and J usage is TRBJ1-1; TRBD1 might be the D (5 bases). This CDR3 is 15 amino acids long. CDR1 is MRHNA, CDR2 SNTAGT, per germline. V gave up 7 bases and J gave up 5 bases, with 20 bases separating them. The CDR3 region has the DNA TGTGCCAGCAAAGTGACGTCGGTTCAGGGAACTGAAGCTTTCTTT. Amino acids: CASKVTSVQGTEAFF.

The chain combines TRBV4-2 with TRBJ1-2; the D gene is possibly TRBD1 (5 bases). The germline V gene has CDR1 LGHNA and CDR2 YNFKEQ. CDR3 length: 15 amino acids. Trimming stripped 3 bases from V and 3 bases from J, with 14 bases between. The CDR3 here is CASSQDQGSDYGYTF. CDR3 DNA sequence: TGTGCCAGCAGCCAGGATCAGGGATCGGACTATGGCTACACCTTC.

J is TRBJ2-7 and V is TRBV7-6; D is uncertain. The length of the CDR3 is 12 residues. The germline gives CDR1 SGHVS, CDR2 FNYEAQ. With 5 bases removed from V and 2 bases from J, the gap between germline ends came to 7 bases. The CDR3 here is CASSDGAYEQYF. DNA for the CDR3: TGTGCCAGCAGCGACGGAGCCTACGAGCAGTACTTC.

The gene calls are TRBV28 and TRBJ1-2; D unresolved. The V end lost 7 bases, the J end lost 12 bases, and 6 bases lay between the germline ends. Germline CDR1 MDHEN, CDR2 SYDVKM. CDR3 length equals 8 residues. CDR3 loop: CASNDNTF. The CDR3 region has the DNA TGTGCCAGCAATGACAACACCTTC.

J is TRBJ1-5 and V is TRBV6-1; no clear D. The CDR3 has 15 residues. Germline V CDR1 and CDR2: MNHNS, SASEGT. The ends were cut back, 1 base at V and 3 bases at J, with 10 bases in the middle. The CDR3 sequence: CASSEVEEPNQPQHF. The CDR3 DNA sequence: TGTGCCAGCAGTGAAGTGGAGGAACCCAATCAGCCCCAGCATTTT.

The chain links TRBV5-5 to TRBJ2-7; 9 positions match TRBD1. CDR1 and CDR2 from the germline V gene are SGHKS and YYEKEE (reference sequence). The CDR3 is 15 amino acids. With V trimmed by 2 bases and J by 2 bases, 5 bases remained unmatched. This CDR3 is CASSFWTGVTYEQYF. In nucleotides, the CDR3 is TGTGCCAGCAGCTTCTGGACAGGGGTCACCTACGAGCAGTACTTC.

The V and J genes are TRBV5-8 and TRBJ1-1; D is undetermined. CDR3 length: 13 amino acids. The V gene lost 0 bases and the J gene lost 3 bases, with 6 bases spanning the gap. Germline CDR1 is SGHTS and CDR2 is YDEGEE. The CDR3, as DNA: TGTGCCAGCAGCTTGGTTCGCTACACTGAAGCTTTCTTT. Translation gives CASSLVRYTEAFF.

The chain carries TRBV13 and TRBJ1-2; D is ambiguous. Trimming cost V 4 bases and J 1 base, with 10 bases left between them. The CDR3 loop spans 14 amino acids. CDR1 and CDR2 (germline): PRHDT, FYEKMQ (reference sequence). CDR3 DNA: TGTGCCAGCAGCTCATCTCCCTTTAACTATGGCTACACCTTC. As protein: CASSSSPFNYGYTF.

This rearrangement joins TRBV4-3 to TRBJ1-4; D uncertain. Deletions cut 3 bases from V and 7 bases from J, with 12 bases between. Germline CDR1 LGHNA, CDR2 YSLEER. This CDR3 contains 14 residues. The CDR3 sequence is CASSQALGSEKLFF. The CDR3 DNA reads as TGCGCCAGCAGCCAGGCCCTCGGGAGTGAAAAACTGTTTTTT.

The V gene is TRBV7-8, the J gene TRBJ1-5; no reliable D call. Germline V CDR1 and CDR2: SGHVS, FQNEAQ. The CDR3 sequence is 15 residues long. Trimming removed 1 base from V and 1 base from J, with 8 bases in between. DNA of the CDR3: TGTGCCAGCAGCTTAGATATTGGGAGCAATCAGCCCCAGCATTTT. Translating gives CASSLDIGSNQPQHF.

The chain combines TRBV5-1 with TRBJ1-1; D may be TRBD1 (6 bases). CDR3 length equals 14 residues. Germline CDR1 SGHRS, CDR2 YFSETQ. V shed 4 bases and J shed 5 bases, with 15 bases lying between them. CDR3 nucleotide sequence: TGCGCCAGCAGCCGCTCAGGGGCGAGAACTGAAGCTTTCTTT. Its protein product is CASSRSGARTEAFF.

The rearrangement uses TRBV25-1 and TRBJ1-2; a possible D gene is TRBD1 (5 bases). The CDR3 is made up of 16 amino acids. Per the germline V gene, CDR1 is MGHDK and CDR2 is SYGVNS. The V and J ends lost 2 bases and 4 bases respectively, with 17 bases between them. The CDR3 here is CASSEARGPGSYGYTF. In DNA, the CDR3 is TGTGCCAGCAGTGAAGCAAGGGGCCCAGGTAGCTATGGCTACACCTTC.

The J gene is TRBJ2-3, the V gene TRBV11-2; 8 bases align to TRBD1. The V gene end was trimmed by 1 base and the J gene end by 2 bases; junction bases not matched to a gene: 5. Germline V gene sequence: CDR1 SGHAT, CDR2 FQNNGV. There are 16 residues in the CDR3. CDR3 residues: CASSLGWTGPTDTQYF. CDR3 DNA: TGTGCCAGCAGCTTAGGGTGGACAGGGCCCACAGATACGCAGTATTTT.

The chain recombines TRBV6-6 with TRBJ2-7; D is possibly TRBD1 (6 bases). CDR1 is MNHNY, CDR2 SVGAGI, per germline (reference sequence). This CDR3 is built from 13 residues. V was trimmed by 10 bases and J by 1 base, leaving 14 bases between them. The CDR3 DNA sequence: TGTGCCACCGTGGACAGCGGTTCCTACGAGCAGTACTTC. Its translation: CATVDSGSYEQYF.

V gene TRBV5-8 combines with J gene TRBJ1-6; possibly TRBD1 for D (5 bases). V was cut by 4 bases and J by 7 bases, with 12 bases left in between. The germline gives CDR1 SGHTS, CDR2 YDEGEE. The CDR3 loop spans 14 amino acids. CDR3 nucleotides: TGTGCCAGCAGCAGACCTGACAGCAATTCACCCCTCCACTTT. It codes for CASSRPDSNSPLHF.

V is TRBV5-1 and J is TRBJ2-7; D unresolved. V lost 1 base to trimming and J lost 3 bases, with 5 bases between them. CDR1 and CDR2 (germline): SGHRS, YFSETQ. This CDR3 is 12 amino acids long. The CDR3 sequence is CASSLNNYEQYF. The DNA of the CDR3 is TGCGCCAGCAGCTTGAACAACTACGAGCAGTACTTC.

J is TRBJ1-2 and V is TRBV4-2; D is uncertain. Between the trimmed V and J ends, which lost 1 base and 3 bases, there was a span of 21 bases. Germline V CDR1 and CDR2: LGHNA, YNFKEQ. The CDR3 is 18 residues long. This CDR3 reads CASSQAPGPPLADYGYTF. The CDR3 coding sequence is TGTGCCAGCAGCCAAGCCCCCGGGCCACCCCTGGCGGACTATGGCTACACCTTC.

The gene calls are TRBV5-1 and TRBJ2-7, with 7 positions matching TRBD1. The CDR3 is made up of 12 amino acids. Germline trimming cut 4 bases from V and 5 bases from J; bases unmatched to any gene: 3. Germline V CDR1 and CDR2: SGHRS, YFSETQ. CDR3 sequence (DNA): TGCGCCAGCAGCGTGACAGGGAACGAGCAGTACTTC. Translating gives CASSVTGNEQYF. Together with reference TRBV5-1 and TRBJ2-7, the CDR3 gives the full variable domain: KAGVTQTPRYLIKTRGQQVTLSCSPISGHRSVSWYQQTPGQGLQFLFEYFSETQRNKGNFPGRFSGRQFSNSRSEMNVSTLELGDSALYLCASSVTGNEQYFGPGTRLTVT.

This clone was detected a few times. This rearrangement joins TRBV24-1 to TRBJ2-7; D gene uncertain. The CDR3 consists of 11 residues. Looked up from germline, CDR1 is KGHDR and CDR2 is SFDVKD. V lost 4 bases, J lost 2 bases, and 2 bases lay in between. DNA of the CDR3: TGTGCCACCAGTGAGGCCTACGAGCAGTACTTC. Protein product: CATSEAYEQYF.

The sample holds a few counts of this clone. The rearrangement uses TRBV9 and TRBJ2-7; D gene unclear. The germline gives CDR1 SGDLS, CDR2 YYNGEE. Trimming took 0 bases from V and 3 from J, leaving 4 bases between them. The CDR3 runs to 12 residues. The CDR3 region has the DNA TGTGCCAGCAGCGTAGCCAACTACGAGCAGTACTTC. This sequence encodes CASSVANYEQYF.

The J gene is TRBJ2-1, the V gene TRBV20-1; D remains unclear. Germline V gene lookup returns CDR1 DFQATT and CDR2 SNEGSKA (reference sequence). V shed 0 bases and J shed 14 bases, with 5 bases lying between them. This CDR3 contains 9 residues. CDR3 loop: CSARDREFF. For the CDR3, the DNA is TGCAGTGCTAGAGATAGGGAGTTCTTC.

The genes are TRBV7-6 and TRBJ2-5; D is possibly TRBD1 (6 bases). The CDR3 totals 14 residues. The germline V gene has CDR1 SGHVS and CDR2 FNYEAQ. Trimming left V 5 bases short and J 2 bases short, with 12 bases between. The DNA of the CDR3 is TGTGCCAGCAGCCTACACAGGGCGCAAGAGACCCAGTACTTC. Its translation: CASSLHRAQETQYF.

The chain carries TRBV6-5 and TRBJ2-5, with 10 bases lining up with TRBD2. From germline, CDR1 is MNHEY and CDR2 SVGAGI. This CDR3 has 16 amino acids. The V and J ends lost 4 bases and 7 bases, in that order; junction bases with no gene match: 12. The CDR3 nucleotides are TGTGCCAGCAGTTTTGAAGCGGGAGGGCCTGGAGGGACCCAGTACTTC. It specifies CASSFEAGGPGGTQYF.

J is TRBJ1-1 and V is TRBV28, with D possibly being TRBD1 (5 bases). The CDR3 runs 13 residues. Germline V CDR1 and CDR2: MDHEN, SYDVKM. The V end was cut by 6 bases, the J end by 0 bases, with 8 bases between. In nucleotides, the CDR3 is TGTGCCAGCAGCAGGACAATGAACACTGAAGCTTTCTTT. Its protein product is CASSRTMNTEAFF.

For this clone: The junction shows a germline mismatch at one end, possibly a read error. The V and J genes are TRBV7-3 and TRBJ1-6; 9 nucleotides line up with TRBD1. The CDR3 is 15 residues long. The germline V gene encodes CDR1 SGHTA and CDR2 FQGTGA. CDR3 loop: CASSVTDRGNSPLHF. The CDR3 DNA reads TGTGCCAGCAGCGTAACGGACAGGGGCAATTCACCCCTCCACTTT.

The chain recombines TRBV2 with TRBJ1-2, with D uncertain. Trimming shortened V by 4 bases and J by 2 bases, and 8 bases separated the two germline ends. Germline CDR1 is SNHLY and CDR2 is FYNNEI. The CDR3 has 13 residues. For the CDR3, the DNA is TGTGCCAGCAGTGGGAACAGCAACTATGGCTACACCTTC. Protein sequence: CASSGNSNYGYTF.